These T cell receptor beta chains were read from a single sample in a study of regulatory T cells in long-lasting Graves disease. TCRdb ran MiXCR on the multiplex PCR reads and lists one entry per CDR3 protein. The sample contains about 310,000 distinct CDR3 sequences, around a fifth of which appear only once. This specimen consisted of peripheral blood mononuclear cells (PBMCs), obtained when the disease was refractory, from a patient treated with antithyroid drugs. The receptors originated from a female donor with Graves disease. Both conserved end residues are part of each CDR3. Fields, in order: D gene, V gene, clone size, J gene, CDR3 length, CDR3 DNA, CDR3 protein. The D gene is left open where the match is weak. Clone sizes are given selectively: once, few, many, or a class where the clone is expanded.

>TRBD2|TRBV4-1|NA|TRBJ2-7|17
TGCGCCAACAGCCAACCTCGACTAGCGGGAGGGCCAGGTGAGCAGTACTTC
CANSQPRLAGGPGEQYF
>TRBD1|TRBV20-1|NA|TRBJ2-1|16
TGCAGTGCTACTGGGACAGGCACCAGCCCTTACAATGAGCAGTTCTTC
CSATGTGTSPYNEQFF
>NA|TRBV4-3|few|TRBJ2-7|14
TGCGCCAGCAGCCAAGCCCACTCAGAGTACGAGCAGTACTTC
CASSQAHSEYEQYF
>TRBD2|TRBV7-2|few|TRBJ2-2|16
TGTGCCAGCAGCCCGACTAGCGGGAGCTGGACCGGGGAGCTGTTTTTT
CASSPTSGSWTGELFF
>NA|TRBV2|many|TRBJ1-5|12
TGTGCCAGCAGTGAAGCAGATCAGCCCCAGCATTTT
CASSEADQPQHF
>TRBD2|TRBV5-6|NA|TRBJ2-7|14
TGTGCCAGCAGCTTGGGCGGGAGTATATACGAGCAGTACTTC
CASSLGGSIYEQYF
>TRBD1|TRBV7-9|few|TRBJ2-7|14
TGTGCCAGCAGCTTAGTGGGACAGCCTTACGAGCAGTACTTC
CASSLVGQPYEQYF
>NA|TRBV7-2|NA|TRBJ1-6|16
TGTGCCAGCAGCTTACGGGCTCAGGGAAATAATTCACCCCTCCACTTT
CASSLRAQGNNSPLHF
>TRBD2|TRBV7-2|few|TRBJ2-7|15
TGTGCCAGCAGTGACTCCACTAGCGGAGACTACGAGCAGTACTTC
CASSDSTSGDYEQYF
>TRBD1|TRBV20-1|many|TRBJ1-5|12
TGCAGTGCCGACAGGGGGAATCAGCCCCAGCATTTT
CSADRGNQPQHF
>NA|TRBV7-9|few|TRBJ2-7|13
TGTGCCAGCAGCTCCCGGACCCACTACGAGCAGTACTTC
CASSSRTHYEQYF